This is a list of T cell receptor beta chains from one sample in a study of cytomegalovirus exposure and HLA in healthy donors. This table comes from immunoSEQ multiplex PCR, and its TCRdb copy is limited to in-frame clones, with some not included. Of approximately 140,000 clones listed, around 74% are singletons. Sequenced material: PBMCs. The source of these receptors is a man in his fifties or sixties in good health and CMV-seropositive. Both conserved end residues are trimmed from each CDR3.

V	J	CDR3
TRBV7-9	TRBJ2-7	ASSPDGRSSYEQY
TRBV5-8	TRBJ2-1	AIRASAVSYNEQF
TRBV5-1	TRBJ2-2	ASSGGLAGGTGELF
TRBV18	TRBJ2-6	ASSPSLTAGANVLT
TRBV6-5	TRBJ1-1	ASSEFGEGRSAF
TRBV7-9	TRBJ2-3	ASSLGLQGADTQY
TRBV5-1	TRBJ2-1	ASSSGTGGFSEQF
TRBV5-1	TRBJ2-7	ASSLDPSSYEQY
TRBV5-1	TRBJ1-2	ASTRVGEGGYT
TRBV7-9	TRBJ1-1	SGSFIGDTEAF
TRBV19	TRBJ2-5	ASSTISGKTQETQY
TRBV25-1	TRBJ1-1	ASSLHQTGNTEAF
TRBV6-5	TRBJ2-2	ASSYKLAGELF
TRBV7-3	TRBJ1-1	ASSFDTNTEAF
TRBV7-8	TRBJ1-4	ASSSYGFGTELATNEKLF
TRBV28	TRBJ2-7	ASSLIAYEQY
TRBV5-1	TRBJ2-1	ASTGVSGGSYNEQF
TRBV5-5	TRBJ2-2	ASSSGGTGELF
TRBV4-1	TRBJ2-3	ASSPQSTDTQY
TRBV6-6	TRBJ1-2	ASSNRDRVDGYT
TRBV7-7	TRBJ2-1	ASILRPKGGSSYNEQF
TRBV27	TRBJ2-7	ASSLVGSSYEQY
TRBV13	TRBJ2-2	ASSSNLDFSNTGELF
TRBV19	TRBJ1-1	ASIGDTEAF
TRBV2	TRBJ2-5	ASRYWTSGDQETQY
TRBV6-5	TRBJ2-7	ASRIYRDTNYEQY
TRBV13	TRBJ2-7	ASSLGGTGVREQY
TRBV19	-	ASSPSVAGGGYEQY
TRBV28	-	ASSSGQGTDEQY
TRBV5-1	TRBJ2-1	ASSLAGHNNEQF
TRBV18	TRBJ2-7	ASSLGGQDGEQY
TRBV7-9	TRBJ2-3	SSSLAYSSPDTQY
TRBV5-1	TRBJ2-1	ASSVLAGDYNEQF
TRBV30	TRBJ1-5	AWSVSGEGYQPQH
TRBV28	-	ASSPRQGPYEQY
TRBV4-1	TRBJ1-2	ASSQTYGTGLNYGYT
TRBV18	TRBJ2-7	ASSPDSYEQY
TRBV5-6	TRBJ1-4	ASSLAGGVGKLF
TRBV28	TRBJ2-2	ASSPLWEGQPGELF
TRBV5-1	TRBJ1-2	ASRSGSNYGYT
TRBV25-1	TRBJ2-4	ASSESVRDFTENIQY
TRBV5-1	TRBJ2-2	ASSLGGRTYGELF
TRBV11-2	TRBJ2-3	ASSLEGRGGRPDTQY
TRBV5-1	TRBJ2-2	ASSHTGDTGELF